This T cell receptor beta chain was retrieved from a study of T cell responses to AZD1222 COVID-19 vaccine. Study-level findings and limits: Repertoire sampling happened only post peak T cell response. Clonal diversity was possibly underestimated, and white British individuals and females predominated among donors. The CD4 TCRs associated with vaccination extended across spike and predominated at 160-218 and 743-854.

Remarks on this clone: The antigen is not known.

This table comes from immunoSEQ multiplex PCR, and its TCRdb copy is limited to in-frame clones, with some not included. The repertoire holds under 170,000 clones, with about 92% as singletons. Germline lookup yields CDR1 SQVTM and CDR2 ANQGSEA. Trimming took 6 bases from V and 6 from J; bases not matched to a gene: 5. There are 13 residues in the CDR3. Sequencing was performed on peripheral blood, taken 28 days after the second AZD1222 dose. The source of this sequence is an adult who received the AZD1222 COVID-19 vaccine. The chain recombines TRBV29-1 with TRBJ2-7; TRBD2 matches at 13 bases. The CDR3 is CSVRTSGRAEQYF. The CDR3, as DNA: TGCAGCGTGAGGACTAGCGGGAGAGCCGAGCAGTACTTC.